These T cell receptor beta chains were read from a single sample in a study of beta chain features in type 1 diabetes. Clones were sequenced by immunoSEQ multiplex PCR, and TCRdb holds only the in-frame ones, with some missing. The sample lists approximately 260,000 clones, around 25% occurring once. The sequencing sample was made of naive CD4+ T cells from blood. The source is a woman under 40 with type 1 diabetes. Each CDR3 is given with its conserved first and last residue. A D gene is named only where the DNA matches it firmly. Rows give clone size only sometimes, using once, few, many, or a class for an expanded clone.

V: TRBV6-1; D: -; size: -; J: TRBJ1-1; CDR3: CASTAREGGNTEAFF; DNA: TGTGCCAGCACTGCCCGGGAGGGAGGGAACACTGAAGCTTTCTTT
V: TRBV7-3; D: -; size: -; J: TRBJ1-2; CDR3: CASSLGGARGTYGYTF; DNA: TGTGCCAGCAGCTTAGGAGGGGCCCGGGGCACATATGGCTACACCTTC
V: TRBV4-1; D: TRBD1; size: few; J: TRBJ2-3; CDR3: CASSLGQGVGDTQYF; DNA: TGCGCCAGCAGCCTCGGACAGGGGGTTGGAGATACGCAGTATTTT
V: TRBV5-1; D: TRBD1; size: -; J: TRBJ2-2; CDR3: CASSLVGQGHSSSGELFF; DNA: TGCGCCAGCAGCTTGGTAGGACAGGGACATTCGAGCTCCGGGGAGCTGTTTTTT
V: TRBV30; D: -; size: few; J: TRBJ2-3; CDR3: CAWRRLDTQYF; DNA: TGTGCCTGGAGGAGGCTAGATACGCAGTATTTT
V: TRBV2; D: -; size: -; J: TRBJ1-5; CDR3: CASIKDGGQPQHF; DNA: TGTGCCAGCATCAAGGACGGGGGTCAGCCCCAGCATTTT
V: TRBV2; D: TRBD1; size: few; J: TRBJ2-3; CDR3: CASSVGTGGPDTQYF; DNA: TGTGCCAGCAGTGTGGGGACAGGGGGGCCAGATACGCAGTATTTT
V: TRBV19; D: -; size: few; J: TRBJ1-4; CDR3: CASSNRRNEKLFF; DNA: TGTGCCAGTAGTAACAGAAGAAATGAAAAACTGTTTTTT
V: TRBV5-4; D: -; size: -; J: TRBJ2-2; CDR3: CASSFMTGELFF; DNA: TGTGCCAGCAGCTTTATGACCGGGGAGCTGTTTTTT
V: TRBV28; D: TRBD2; size: few; J: TRBJ2-3; CDR3: CASSFTGTSGPDTQYF; DNA: TGTGCCAGCAGTTTTACCGGGACTAGCGGACCAGATACGCAGTATTTT
V: TRBV27; D: TRBD2; size: -; J: TRBJ2-1; CDR3: CASRYSTSGNEQFF; DNA: TGTGCCAGCAGGTATTCGACTAGCGGGAATGAGCAGTTCTTC
V: TRBV28; D: TRBD2; size: few; J: TRBJ2-7; CDR3: CASSSIGLAGPKVDEQYF; DNA: TGTGCCAGCAGTTCGATCGGACTAGCGGGACCCAAAGTTGACGAGCAGTACTTC
V: TRBV7-3; D: -; size: -; J: TRBJ2-2; CDR3: CASSLVRDITGELFF; DNA: TGTGCCAGCAGCTTAGTACGGGACATCACCGGGGAGCTGTTTTTT
V: TRBV7-3; D: -; size: few; J: TRBJ2-3; CDR3: CASSPGTSTDTQYF; DNA: TGTGCCAGCAGCCCCGGGACTTCCACAGATACGCAGTATTTT
V: TRBV29-1; D: -; size: -; J: TRBJ2-5; CDR3: CSVTPTGEQETQYF; DNA: TGCAGCGTTACCCCCACCGGGGAACAAGAGACCCAGTACTTC
V: TRBV2; D: -; size: -; J: TRBJ2-5; CDR3: CASNYQETQYF; DNA: TGTGCCAGCAACTATCAAGAGACCCAGTACTTC
V: TRBV7-9; D: TRBD1; size: -; J: TRBJ2-7; CDR3: CASSLSQGAYYEQYF; DNA: TGTGCCAGCAGCTTGTCCCAGGGGGCTTACTACGAGCAGTACTTC
V: TRBV2; D: TRBD2; size: -; J: TRBJ2-1; CDR3: CASAGLAGLAYNEQFF; DNA: TGTGCCAGCGCAGGACTAGCGGGATTGGCCTACAATGAGCAGTTCTTC
V: TRBV9; D: TRBD1; size: few; J: TRBJ1-1; CDR3: CASSDRTGPNTEAFF; DNA: TGTGCCAGCAGCGACCGGACAGGGCCGAACACTGAAGCTTTCTTT
V: TRBV28; D: TRBD1; size: -; J: TRBJ1-5; CDR3: CASRAPTGGDQPQHF; DNA: TGTGCCAGCAGAGCCCCGACAGGGGGTGATCAGCCCCAGCATTTT
V: TRBV7-3; D: -; size: -; J: TRBJ1-1; CDR3: CASSDSTNTEAFF; DNA: TGTGCCAGCTCCGACAGCACCAACACTGAAGCTTTCTTT
V: TRBV19; D: TRBD1; size: few; J: TRBJ2-4; CDR3: CASSMRDRATKNIQYF; DNA: TGTGCCAGTAGTATGCGGGACAGGGCTACCAAAAACATTCAGTACTTC
V: TRBV10-2; D: -; size: -; J: TRBJ2-5; CDR3: CASSDGARETQYF; DNA: TGCGCCAGCAGTGATGGGGCCCGGGAGACCCAGTACTTC
V: TRBV9; D: -; size: -; J: TRBJ2-2; CDR3: CASSVQGLPNTGELFF; DNA: TGTGCCAGCAGCGTTCAAGGACTACCGAACACCGGGGAGCTGTTTTTT
V: TRBV30; D: -; size: -; J: TRBJ2-7; CDR3: CAGSDSVYEQYF; DNA: TGTGCCGGATCGGACAGTGTCTACGAGCAGTACTTC
V: TRBV11-2; D: TRBD1; size: -; J: TRBJ1-5; CDR3: CASSPLGTGGLSQPQHF; DNA: TGTGCCAGCAGCCCCCTGGGGACAGGGGGCCTCAGTCAGCCCCAGCATTTT
V: TRBV28; D: TRBD1; size: few; J: TRBJ1-1; CDR3: CASSLRQGRRYTEAFF; DNA: TGTGCCAGCAGTTTGAGACAGGGGCGACGATACACTGAAGCTTTCTTT